These 31 T cell receptor beta chains share one sample of origin, sequenced in a study of STAT3 mutations in large granular lymphocyte leukemia. Study results and caveats: Every T-cell large granular lymphocyte leukemia patient had at least one immunodominant TCR beta clonotype.

What these receptors recognize is not known. Sequenced by immunoSEQ multiplex PCR; TCRdb stores in-frame clones only, minus some. The table lists over 10,000 clones, roughly 80% of them singletons. The sample comprised peripheral blood mononuclear cells. These TCRs come from a man aged 55 to 70 with T-cell large granular lymphocyte leukemia. Some clones in this sample may be carry-over from other donors' samples.

This clone was counted only a few times. CDR3 sequence reads: CAIRQPSGNTIYF. The CDR3 DNA reads as TGTGCCATCAGACAGCCTTCTGGAAACACCATATATTTT. V and J are TRBV10-3 and TRBJ1-3; D not certain. Trimming pared 6 bases from V and 1 base from J, leaving 7 bases between. Germline V CDR1 and CDR2: ENHRY, SYGVKD. This CDR3 comprises 13 residues.

The chain links TRBV6-5 to TRBJ1-2, with D unresolved. Germline lookup yields CDR1 MNHEY and CDR2 SVGAGI. The CDR3 length is 14 residues. The V and J ends lost 5 bases and 8 bases respectively, with 18 bases between them. CDR3 in amino acids: CASSHNPQRQGYTF. The DNA for the CDR3 is TGTGCCAGCAGTCACAACCCACAGAGGCAGGGCTACACCTTC.

This chain links TRBV6-1 with TRBJ1-5; D not certain. The CDR3 has 16 amino acids. The V end was cut by 6 bases, the J end by 1 base, with 16 bases between. Germline V lookup: CDR1 MNHNS, CDR2 SASEGT. The CDR3: CASSERVGLSNQPQHF. CDR3 nucleotides: TGTGCCAGCAGCGAAAGGGTGGGGTTGAGCAATCAGCCCCAGCATTTT.

The chain joins TRBV29-1 to TRBJ2-3, with D uncertain. The CDR3 extends over 11 amino acids. Looked up from germline, CDR1 is SQVTM and CDR2 is ANQGSEA. Trimming took off 4 bases at V and 2 bases at J, with 4 bases between the two ends. The CDR3 spells CSVGVTDTQYF. CDR3 nucleotide sequence: TGCAGCGTTGGCGTCACAGATACGCAGTATTTT.

This chain uses TRBV5-1 with TRBJ2-3, with D possibly TRBD2 on 6 matching bases. Trimming removed 5 bases at V and 1 base at J, with 8 bases between. Germline assignment: CDR1 SGHRS and CDR2 YFSETQ. The CDR3 has 13 amino acids. Here the CDR3 DNA reads TGCGCCAGCAGGTGGGGGGGCACAGATACGCAGTATTTT. The encoded protein is CASRWGGTDTQYF.

The chain uses TRBV11-3 and TRBJ2-1; 11 bases line up with TRBD2. Germline V CDR1 and CDR2: SGHNT, YENEEA. Losses at the gene ends were 5 bases for V and 7 bases for J; bases not matched to a gene: 16. The CDR3 length is 18 residues. The CDR3 here is CASSPPLAGEVARNEQFF. CDR3 nucleotide sequence: TGTGCCAGCAGCCCTCCACTAGCGGGAGAGGTCGCGAGGAATGAGCAGTTCTTC.

This clone is classed as medium-sized. This sequence joins TRBV4-1 and TRBJ2-2; no clear D gene. Germline CDR1 and CDR2: MGHRA and YSYEKL. V was pared by 1 base and J by 6 bases, with 9 bases between. The CDR3 runs to 14 residues. CDR3 coding DNA: TGCGCCAGCAGCCAAGTAGATGACTCCGGGGAGCTGTTTTTT. It yields the protein CASSQVDDSGELFF.

This clone was observed a single time. V is TRBV5-4 and J is TRBJ2-1; unclear D gene. Trimming took off 0 bases at V and 5 bases at J, with 12 bases between the two ends. The CDR3 has 15 amino acids. Germline CDR1 SGHNT, CDR2 YYREEE (reference sequence). In DNA, the CDR3 is TGTGCCAGCAGCTTGGGACCCGCCGCGAACAATGAGCAGTTCTTC. Residues: CASSLGPAANNEQFF.

This clone showed up just once. The CDR3 region is CASTPDFAGYTF. The CDR3 nucleotides read TGTGCCAGCACCCCTGATTTCGCTGGCTACACCTTC. The V gene is TRBV6-6, the J gene TRBJ1-2, with D hard to call. The CDR3 runs 12 residues. Germline CDR1 is MNHNY and CDR2 is SVGAGI (reference sequence). The V end lost 7 bases, the J end lost 7 bases, and 13 bases lay between the germline ends.

This chain links TRBV14 with TRBJ1-2; D is ambiguous. The germline gives CDR1 SGHDN, CDR2 FVKESK. This CDR3 region has 13 residues. V dropped 0 bases and J dropped 6 bases, with 8 bases sitting between them. The CDR3 spells CASSQDYSHGYTF. The CDR3 bases are TGTGCCAGCAGCCAAGATTATTCTCATGGCTACACCTTC.

The CDR3 DNA is TGTGCCAGCAGCATTCGGCGGGAGGGGACAGATACGCAGTATTTT. Translated, it gives CASSIRREGTDTQYF. The V and J genes are TRBV9 and TRBJ2-3; 9 bases line up with TRBD2. Looked up from germline, CDR1 is SGDLS and CDR2 is YYNGEE. The junction had 6 bases not matched to a gene; V was cut back by 4 bases and J by 3 bases. This CDR3 has 15 residues.

This clone was detected only once. This chain uses TRBV5-4 with TRBJ2-5, with 11 positions matching TRBD2. Germline V lookup: CDR1 SGHNT, CDR2 YYREEE (reference sequence). V was clipped by 4 bases and J by 2 bases; unmatched bases: 7. The CDR3 is 16 amino acids. Here the CDR3 reads CASSTPGTSGQETQYF. CDR3 in DNA: TGTGCCAGCAGCACGCCCGGGACTAGCGGACAAGAGACCCAGTACTTC.

The chain recombines TRBV5-1 with TRBJ1-5, with D possibly matching TRBD1 (5 bases). This CDR3 spans 15 amino acids. Germline V gene data show CDR1 as SGHRS and CDR2 as YFSETQ. The V and J ends lost 2 bases and 2 bases respectively, with 11 bases between them. The CDR3 DNA follows: TGCGCCAGCAGCTTAGGGGTCTCGGGCAATCAGCCCCAGCATTTT. Protein: CASSLGVSGNQPQHF. Variable domain in full (rest from reference TRBV5-1 and TRBJ1-5): KAGVTQTPRYLIKTRGQQVTLSCSPISGHRSVSWYQQTPGQGLQFLFEYFSETQRNKGNFPGRFSGRQFSNSRSEMNVSTLELGDSALYLCASSLGVSGNQPQHFGDGTRLSIL.

V and J are TRBV7-2 and TRBJ1-3; possibly TRBD1 for D (5 bases). V shed 4 bases and J shed 4 bases, with 11 bases lying between them. The CDR3 consists of 14 residues. CDR1 is SGHTA, CDR2 FQGNSA, per germline. The CDR3 loop is CASSSYGTGNTIYF. The CDR3 DNA reads as TGTGCCAGCAGCTCCTATGGGACCGGAAACACCATATATTTT.

The V gene is TRBV28, the J gene TRBJ2-6, with TRBD2 matching over 7 bases. Germline values: CDR1 MDHEN, CDR2 SYDVKM. The CDR3 sequence is 18 residues long. Trimming took 3 bases from V and 0 from J; bases not matched to a gene: 8. CDR3 DNA: TGTGCCAGCAGTTTCTCTGCAGGGAGGGGCTCTGGGGCCAACGTCCTGACTTTC. This translates into CASSFSAGRGSGANVLTF.

This clone was picked up a small number of times. This sequence joins TRBV13 and TRBJ1-2; D remains unclear. This CDR3 spans 14 amino acids. Germline V gene sequence: CDR1 PRHDT, CDR2 FYEKMQ (reference sequence). The V end was cut by 2 bases, the J end by 4 bases, with 11 bases between. CDR3 bases: TGTGCCAGCAGCTTAAGATCAGACCTCTATGGCTACACCTTC. This encodes CASSLRSDLYGYTF.

The chain combines TRBV5-1 with TRBJ2-7; 11 nucleotides align to TRBD2. The CDR3 has 15 residues. V shed 0 bases and J 4 bases; nucleotides not matched to a gene: 3. Germline V lookup: CDR1 SGHRS, CDR2 YFSETQ. The CDR3 region has the DNA TGCGCCAGCAGCTTGGGGGGGACTAGCGGTTACGAGCAGTACTTC. It specifies CASSLGGTSGYEQYF.

The rearrangement joins TRBV9 to TRBJ1-2; TRBD1 agrees at 8 bases. The germline gives CDR1 SGDLS, CDR2 YYNGEE. CDR3 length: 14 amino acids. Trimming took 5 bases from V and 6 from J; bases not matched to a gene: 9. CDR3 in amino acids: CASSGQGGGHGYTF. The CDR3, as DNA: TGTGCCAGCAGTGGACAGGGCGGAGGTCATGGCTACACCTTC.

This clone was observed a single time. This sequence joins TRBV7-2 and TRBJ2-7, with 7 bases fitting TRBD1. Unmatched junction bases numbered 5, after V lost 3 bases and J lost 3 bases. The CDR3 loop spans 14 amino acids. Germline-derived CDR1 and CDR2 are SGHTA and FQGNSA. CDR3 in amino acids: CASSFGTEFYEQYF. DNA of the CDR3: TGTGCCAGCAGCTTCGGGACAGAGTTCTACGAGCAGTACTTC.

J is TRBJ2-7 and V is TRBV29-1, with 11 bases fitting TRBD1. Looked up from germline, CDR1 is SQVTM and CDR2 is ANQGSEA. The J segment lost 3 bases and the V segment lost 6 bases, leaving 4 bases of the junction unmatched. The CDR3 consists of 13 residues. The DNA for the CDR3 is TGCAGCGTCGCCGGGACAGGGGGCTACGAGCAGTACTTC. It codes for CSVAGTGGYEQYF.

The chain uses TRBV5-1 and TRBJ2-2; D tentatively reads TRBD1 or TRBD2 (5 bases each). V was cut by 5 bases and J by 6 bases, with 17 bases left in between. CDR1 SGHRS and CDR2 YFSETQ come from the germline V gene. This CDR3 region has 15 residues. CDR3 protein: CASSRDGLWAGELFF. As DNA, the CDR3 is TGCGCCAGCAGTCGGGACGGCCTTTGGGCCGGGGAGCTGTTTTTT.

The chain combines TRBV19 with TRBJ1-5, with D tentatively TRBD1 (5 bases). Germline lookup yields CDR1 LNHDA and CDR2 SQIVND (reference sequence). The CDR3 totals 14 residues. Trimming left V 5 bases short and J 6 bases short, with 14 bases between. The CDR3, as DNA: TGTGCCAGTAGTTCAGGGCTGGATGTTCAGCCCCAGCATTTT. It codes for CASSSGLDVQPQHF.

There are a few counts of this clone. The V call is TRBV5-1, the J call TRBJ1-3; unclear D gene. The ends were cut back, 4 bases at V and 4 bases at J, with 9 bases in the middle. The germline CDR1 and CDR2 sequences are SGHRS and YFSETQ. The CDR3 is 13 residues long. Here the CDR3 DNA reads TGCGCCAGCAGCCGGACTACAGGAAACACCATATATTTT. Its protein product is CASSRTTGNTIYF.

The chain combines TRBV19 with TRBJ2-3, with D possibly TRBD2 on 6 matching bases. V lost 5 bases and J 7 bases, leaving 22 bases between the germline ends. The CDR3 is 16 residues long. Germline V gene data show CDR1 as LNHDA and CDR2 as SQIVND (reference sequence). The CDR3 region has the DNA TGTGCCAGTAGTCTCACGGCGGAGGGAAGGGTCCATACGCAGTATTTT. Amino acid sequence: CASSLTAEGRVHTQYF.

The chain uses TRBV29-1 and TRBJ2-3; D is perhaps TRBD1 (6 bases). This CDR3 has 12 amino acids. CDR1 and CDR2 from the germline V gene are SQVTM and ANQGSEA. The V end lost 7 bases, the J end lost 2 bases, and 10 bases lay between the germline ends. The CDR3 sequence is CSGGQSTDTQYF. As DNA, the CDR3 is TGCAGCGGGGGGCAGTCCACAGATACGCAGTATTTT.

The chain recombines TRBV18 with TRBJ1-2; tentatively, D is TRBD1 (5 bases). The CDR3 is 13 amino acids. Trimming took off 6 bases at V and 8 bases at J, with 16 bases between the two ends. Germline V gene lookup returns CDR1 KGHSH and CDR2 LQKENI. CDR3 protein: CASSQGAGYGYTF. The CDR3 nucleotides read TGTGCCAGCTCCCAGGGAGCAGGGTACGGCTACACCTTC.

There are a few counts of this clone. This chain links TRBV5-1 with TRBJ2-5; D remains ambiguous. Trimming removed 7 bases from V and 5 bases from J, with 9 bases in between. This CDR3 has 11 residues. Germline CDR1 reads SGHRS; CDR2 reads YFSETQ. CDR3 amino acids: CASGEGETQYF. As DNA, the CDR3 is TGCGCCAGCGGGGAAGGGGAGACCCAGTACTTC.

This chain joins TRBV6-5 and TRBJ2-3; 10 bases map to TRBD2. With V trimmed by 7 bases and J by 2 bases, 6 bases remained unmatched. Germline V gene data show CDR1 as MNHEY and CDR2 as SVGAGI. The CDR3 sequence is 15 residues long. CDR3 loop: CASMASGRDTDTQYF. CDR3 nucleotide sequence: TGTGCCAGCATGGCCAGCGGGAGGGACACAGATACGCAGTATTTT.

The chain couples TRBV7-9 to TRBJ2-1, with D possibly matching TRBD2 (6 bases). The V end lost 5 bases, the J end lost 6 bases, and 17 bases lay between the germline ends. CDR3 length: 15 residues. Germline V gene lookup returns CDR1 SEHNR and CDR2 FQNEAQ (reference sequence). This CDR3 reads CASSSRDLTSNEQFF. The CDR3 coding sequence is TGTGCCAGCAGCAGCCGGGACTTAACCTCCAATGAGCAGTTCTTC.

V is TRBV5-4 and J is TRBJ1-2, with D perhaps TRBD1 (6 bases). The CDR3 sequence is 13 residues long. The germline V and J ends were trimmed by 3 bases and 8 bases, with 14 bases remaining between them. Per the germline V gene, CDR1 is SGHNT and CDR2 is YYREEE (reference sequence). Here the CDR3 DNA reads TGTGCCAGCAGCTCTGACAGGTACCTCGGCTACACCTTC. The encoded protein is CASSSDRYLGYTF.

Comment on this clone: At one end the junction does not follow the germline gene, possibly because of a read error. The chain is built from TRBV29-1 and TRBJ2-7, with 11 bases fitting TRBD1. Germline-derived CDR1 and CDR2 are SQVTM and ANQGSEA. The CDR3 spans 13 residues. CDR3 loop: CSVEGQGADEQYF. In nucleotides, the CDR3 is TGCAGCGTGGAAGGACAGGGGGCCGACGAGCAGTACTTC.